This passage covers 30 T cell receptor beta chains from one sample sequenced in a study of control samples from healthy donors and cancer patients (dated by TCRdb to the early 2020s). Library creation used the immunoSEQ multiplex PCR assay. As stored in TCRdb, this immuneACCESS dataset retains in-frame rearrangements with V and J assigned. A fraction of the clones does not appear; measured against another copy, unresolved V genes explain less than half of the discrepancy, and the remainder lacks a known reason. Within this sample are around 190,000 clones, with approximately 90% of them counted one time only. The top ten clonotypes cover roughly 1.5% of the sample. The source material was blood. The receptors derive from a man between 25 and 39 years old in good health.

V gene TRBV10-2 combines with J gene TRBJ2-1; a weak D match, TRBD2 (6 bases). The CDR3 spans 14 residues. Trimming removed 4 bases at V and 2 bases at J, with 9 bases between. Germline V CDR1 and CDR2: WSHSY, SAAADI. CDR3 region: CASSGPSAYNEQFF. The CDR3 region has the DNA TGCGCCAGCAGTGGTCCTAGCGCCTACAATGAGCAGTTCTTC.

The J gene is TRBJ1-2, the V gene TRBV7-2, with D possibly matching TRBD1 (5 bases). From germline, CDR1 is SGHTA and CDR2 FQGNSA. CDR3 size: 14 residues. Trimming took off 4 bases at V and 5 bases at J, with 14 bases between the two ends. CDR3 nucleotides: TGTGCCAGCAGCTCTCTTCACGCAGGGTATGGCTACACCTTC. Translating it yields CASSSLHAGYGYTF.

V gene TRBV6-2 or TRBV6-3 combines with J gene TRBJ1-1; TRBD1 might be the D (5 bases). Germline CDR1 is MNHEY and CDR2 is SVGEGT. V was clipped by 5 bases and J by 2 bases, with 12 bases between them. The CDR3 contains 14 residues. The CDR3 region is CASSESTVNTEAFF. CDR3 DNA sequence: TGTGCCAGCAGTGAGTCGACAGTAAACACTGAAGCTTTCTTT.

This chain uses TRBV9 with TRBJ1-2, with TRBD1 matching 9 bases. V lost 4 bases, J lost 3 bases, and 7 bases stayed unmatched. Germline V gene sequence: CDR1 SGDLS, CDR2 YYNGEE. The CDR3 length is 15 residues. The CDR3 DNA reads as TGTGCCAGCAGCCCACGGGACAGGGAGGACTATGGCTACACCTTC. Its protein product is CASSPRDREDYGYTF.

CDR3 in DNA: TGTGCCAGCAGCCAATCGTGGCAAAATCAGCCCCAGCATTTT. It translates to CASSQSWQNQPQHF. The gene calls are TRBV16 and TRBJ1-5; no clear D gene. Germline CDR1 is KGHSY and CDR2 is FQNENV. V lost 0 bases to trimming and J lost 4 bases, with 7 bases between them. The length of the CDR3 is 14 residues.

V usage is TRBV28 and J usage is TRBJ1-3, with D uncertain. Germline V gives CDR1 MDHEN, CDR2 SYDVKM. V dropped 7 bases and J dropped 0 bases, with 10 bases sitting between them. The CDR3 consists of 14 residues. The CDR3: CASNGPLSGNTIYF. The CDR3 bases are TGTGCCAGCAACGGACCCCTCTCTGGAAACACCATATATTTT. Full variable domain (missing parts from reference TRBV28 and TRBJ1-3): DVKVTQSSRYLVKRTGEKVFLECVQDMDHENMFWYRQDPGLGLRLIYFSYDVKMKEKGDIPEGYSVSREKKERFSLILESASTNQTSMYLCASNGPLSGNTIYFGEGSWLTVV.

The chain recombines TRBV28 with TRBJ2-7; D might be TRBD2 (6 bases). The CDR3 runs to 17 residues. Germline loops: CDR1 MDHEN, CDR2 SYDVKM. The V end lost 5 bases, the J end lost 0 bases, and 20 bases lay between the germline ends. The DNA for the CDR3 is TGTGCCAGCAGTACGGACTACCAACCTTTGAGCTCCTACGAGCAGTACTTC. Translation: CASSTDYQPLSSYEQYF.

The chain uses TRBV27 and TRBJ2-7; D is perhaps TRBD2 (5 bases). The V and J ends lost 7 bases and 2 bases respectively, with 9 bases between them. This CDR3 comprises 12 residues. The V gene's germline CDR1 is MNHEY and CDR2 SMNVEV (reference sequence). In DNA form, the CDR3 reads TGTGCCAGCATGTCTAGCCCCTACGAGCAGTACTTC. Its protein is CASMSSPYEQYF.

The chain couples TRBV29-1 to TRBJ2-6, with 7 bases fitting TRBD1. The CDR3 spans 16 residues. The germline gives CDR1 SQVTM, CDR2 ANQGSEA. V was pared by 8 bases and J by 2 bases, with 12 bases of the junction left unmatched. The CDR3 loop is CSLRRQGDPGANVLTF. CDR3 coding DNA: TGCAGCCTCCGTAGGCAGGGGGACCCTGGGGCCAACGTCCTGACTTTC.

Worth noting for this clone: Other DNA sequences in this specimen translate into the identical CDR3. The chain uses TRBV11-3 and TRBJ2-2, with D perhaps matching TRBD2 (7 bases). V was cut by 5 bases and J by 6 bases, with 13 bases left in between. Germline CDR1 is SGHNT and CDR2 is YENEEA. This CDR3 has 14 amino acids. The CDR3 is CASSLRGGAGELFF. As DNA, the CDR3 is TGTGCCAGCAGCCTAAGGGGGGGGGCCGGGGAGCTGTTTTTT.

The J gene is TRBJ2-3, the V gene TRBV4-2; D is possibly TRBD1 (5 bases). Trimming stripped 1 base from V and 0 bases from J, with 14 bases between. Germline lookup yields CDR1 LGHNA and CDR2 YNFKEQ. This CDR3 comprises 17 residues. CDR3 DNA: TGTGCCAGCAGCCAAGTTTTAGGGGCCCCTAGCACAGATACGCAGTATTTT. Its protein product is CASSQVLGAPSTDTQYF.

With respect to this clone: Because it lacks the conserved phenylalanine or tryptophan at the end, this CDR3 is likely a read error. The CDR3 is CAPRMGTHYAQYS. For the CDR3, the DNA is TGTGCCCCTCGTATGGGGACACACTACGCGCAGTACTCC. This chain links TRBV19 with TRBJ2-7, with D tentatively TRBD1 (6 bases). The CDR3 sequence is 13 residues long. From germline, CDR1 is LNHDA and CDR2 SQIVND (reference sequence).

This chain joins TRBV21-1 and TRBJ1-4. TRBV21-1 is given as a pseudogene. This CDR3 is 13 amino acids long. The DNA of the CDR3 is TGTGCCAGCAGCAATTTAAGACGAGAAAAACTGTTTTTT. The encoded protein is CASSNLRREKLFF.

This sequence joins TRBV12-5 and TRBJ2-3, with 10 nucleotides matching TRBD2. The germline V gene has CDR1 LGHNT and CDR2 FRNRAP. This CDR3 has 14 amino acids. J gave up 4 bases and V 4 bases, and 2 bases lay outside the gene matches. The CDR3 loop reads CASGSSGGADTQYF. The CDR3 nucleotides are TGTGCTAGTGGTTCTAGCGGGGGTGCAGATACGCAGTATTTT.

This clone is categorized as medium-sized (0.01 to 0.1%). This chain links TRBV19 with TRBJ2-2; 10 bases agree with TRBD2. Trimming cost V 1 base and J 1 base; bases outside gene matches: 6. CDR1 is LNHDA, CDR2 SQIVND, per germline (reference sequence). The CDR3 loop spans 18 amino acids. The CDR3 loop reads CASSIGWLAGENTGELFF. The CDR3 DNA reads as TGTGCCAGTAGTATAGGTTGGCTAGCGGGAGAGAACACCGGGGAGCTGTTTTTT.

V gene TRBV28 combines with J gene TRBJ1-1, with TRBD1 as a possible D gene (5 bases). Germline assignment: CDR1 MDHEN and CDR2 SYDVKM. Trimming took off 6 bases at V and 5 bases at J, with 13 bases between the two ends. The CDR3 is made up of 13 amino acids. The CDR3: CASSSGRRTEAFF. The CDR3 DNA reads TGTGCCAGCAGCTCGGGACGGAGGACTGAAGCTTTCTTT.

This clone was recorded only once. The chain employs TRBV30 and TRBJ1-5; D might be TRBD1 (5 bases). From germline, CDR1 is GTSNPN and CDR2 SVGIG (reference sequence). V shed 3 bases and J shed 3 bases, with 9 bases lying between them. The CDR3 has 13 residues. The CDR3 DNA sequence: TGTGCCTGGAGCCGACAGTCCAATCAGCCCCAGCATTTT. Its translation: CAWSRQSNQPQHF.

The V call is TRBV19, the J call TRBJ1-3; D call uncertain. This CDR3 has 12 residues. Germline CDR1 and CDR2: LNHDA and SQIVND (reference sequence). Trimming cost V 4 bases and J 4 bases, with 5 bases left between them. This chain's CDR3 is CASSTSGNTIYF. The CDR3 nucleotides are TGTGCCAGTAGTACGAGCGGAAACACCATATATTTT.

V is TRBV11-2 and J is TRBJ2-1; D might be TRBD1 (6 bases). This CDR3 contains 13 residues. The V gene lost 0 bases and the J gene lost 9 bases, with 9 bases spanning the gap. CDR1 and CDR2 (germline): SGHAT, FQNNGV. CDR3 nucleotides: TGTGCCAGCAGCTTAGAGGGGACACTTGAGCAGTTCTTC. It specifies CASSLEGTLEQFF.

The chain uses TRBV2 and TRBJ2-6; the D is unclear. The CDR3 is 16 residues long. Germline V gene sequence: CDR1 SNHLY, CDR2 FYNNEI. V gave up 4 bases and J gave up 0 bases, with 10 bases separating them. The CDR3: CASSGRAASGANVLTF. The CDR3 region has the DNA TGTGCCAGCAGTGGACGGGCAGCCTCTGGGGCCAACGTCCTGACTTTC.

This clone was observed a handful of times. The same CDR3 can be traced to other DNA sequences in this sample. J is TRBJ1-1 and V is TRBV2, with D tentatively TRBD1 (5 bases). Germline V gene sequence: CDR1 SNHLY, CDR2 FYNNEI. Trimming removed 3 bases from V and 0 bases from J, with 8 bases in between. The CDR3 loop spans 14 amino acids. CDR3 nucleotide sequence: TGTGCCAGCAGTGATAAGGGGATGAACACTGAAGCTTTCTTT. This sequence encodes CASSDKGMNTEAFF. Full variable domain (missing parts from reference TRBV2 and TRBJ1-1): EPEVTQTPSHQVTQMGQEVILRCVPISNHLYFYWYRQILGQKVEFLVSFYNNEISEKSEIFDDQFSVERPDGSNFTLKIRSTKLEDSAMYFCASSDKGMNTEAFFGQGTRLTVV.

Remarks on this clone: Germline and junction disagree at one end, which may indicate a read error. For the CDR3, the DNA is TGTGCCAGCAGCTACTCCTGGACTACGAATAATGAGCAGTTCTTC. As protein: CASSYSWTTNNEQFF. V is TRBV6-5 and J is TRBJ2-1; weak D call: TRBD2 (6 bases). The CDR3 consists of 15 residues. Germline lookup yields CDR1 MNHEY and CDR2 SVGAGI.

Remarks on this clone: The same CDR3 arises from other DNA sequences in this sample as well. The chain carries TRBV11-3 and TRBJ1-5, with D possibly matching TRBD1 (6 bases). Germline assignment: CDR1 SGHNT and CDR2 YENEEA. The CDR3 runs to 17 residues. The CDR3 loop reads CGGPVPGGARSNQPQHF. The CDR3 DNA sequence: TGTGGGGGCCCAGTGCCTGGGGGGGCTAGGAGCAATCAGCCCCAGCATTTT.

This clone was detected only once. This chain joins TRBV9 and TRBJ2-3, with 8 bases fitting TRBD2. The germline CDR1 and CDR2 sequences are SGDLS and YYNGEE. After removal of 0 bases from V and 6 bases from J, the junction contained 9 bases not matched to a gene. The CDR3 contains 16 residues. CDR3 DNA: TGTGCCAGCAGCGTAGCCGGAGCGGGGGATCGGGATACGCAGTATTTT. Protein: CASSVAGAGDRDTQYF.

This sequence joins TRBV30 and TRBJ2-2; TRBD2 agrees at 8 bases. CDR1 is GTSNPN, CDR2 SVGIG, per germline (reference sequence). The CDR3 has 17 amino acids. V dropped 5 bases and J dropped 0; count of bases not matched to a gene: 11. The CDR3 DNA follows: TGTGCCTGGGGGGGGTTTAGGACTAGCTCGAACACCGGGGAGCTGTTTTTT. Residues: CAWGGFRTSSNTGELFF.

The chain has TRBV10-2 and TRBJ1-1; perhaps TRBD1 as D (6 bases). V lost 7 bases and J 1 base, leaving 10 bases between the germline ends. The CDR3 is 13 amino acids. CDR1 is WSHSY and CDR2 is SAAADI in the germline V gene. The CDR3 here is CASTADRNTEAFF. CDR3 coding DNA: TGCGCCAGCACCGCGGACAGGAACACTGAAGCTTTCTTT.

V is TRBV25-1 and J is TRBJ1-4; 8 nucleotides agree with TRBD1. Germline V gene sequence: CDR1 MGHDK, CDR2 SYGVNS. The CDR3 is 15 residues long. The trim removed 3 bases at V and 8 bases at J, leaving 8 bases unmatched. CDR3: CASSERQGIPEKLFF. The CDR3 nucleotides are TGTGCCAGCAGTGAGCGACAGGGGATCCCGGAAAAACTGTTTTTT.

The chain has TRBV6-4 and TRBJ2-1, with 8 bases that match TRBD2. In germline, CDR1 is MRHNA, CDR2 SNTAGT. The CDR3 covers 17 residues. The J segment lost 6 bases and the V segment lost 5 bases, leaving 15 bases of the junction unmatched. The CDR3 DNA follows: TGTGCCAGCAGTCCACGAGCGAGCGGGAGAGGTGGCAATGAGCAGTTCTTC. This encodes CASSPRASGRGGNEQFF.

CDR3 residues: CASSVGSAGDIQYF. The CDR3 DNA follows: TGTGCCAGCAGTGTAGGCTCAGCGGGCGACATTCAGTACTTC. V usage is TRBV2 and J usage is TRBJ2-4, with D possibly TRBD2 on 6 matching bases. V was trimmed by 4 bases and J by 8 bases, leaving 15 bases between them. The length of the CDR3 is 14 residues. Per germline, CDR1 SNHLY and CDR2 FYNNEI.

The chain uses TRBV5-1 and TRBJ2-3; a weak D match, TRBD1 (8 bases). Germline V gene data show CDR1 as SGHRS and CDR2 as YFSETQ. V was cut by 0 bases and J by 3 bases, with 11 bases left in between. The CDR3 contains 15 residues. CDR3 DNA: TGCGCCAGCAGCTTGGAACAGGGGGGGACAGATACGCAGTATTTT. The encoded protein is CASSLEQGGTDTQYF.